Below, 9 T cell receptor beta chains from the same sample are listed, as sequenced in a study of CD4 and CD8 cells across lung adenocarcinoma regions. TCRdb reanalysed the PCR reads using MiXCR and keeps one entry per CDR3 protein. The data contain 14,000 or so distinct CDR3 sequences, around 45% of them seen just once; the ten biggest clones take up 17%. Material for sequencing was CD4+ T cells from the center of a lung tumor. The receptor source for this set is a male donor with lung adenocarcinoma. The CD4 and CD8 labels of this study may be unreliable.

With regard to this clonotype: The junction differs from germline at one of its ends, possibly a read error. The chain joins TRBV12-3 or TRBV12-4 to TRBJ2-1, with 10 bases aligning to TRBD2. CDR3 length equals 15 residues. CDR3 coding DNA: TGTGCCAACAGCCACACTAGCGGGGAGTACATTGAGCAGTTCTTC. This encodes CANSHTSGEYIEQFF.

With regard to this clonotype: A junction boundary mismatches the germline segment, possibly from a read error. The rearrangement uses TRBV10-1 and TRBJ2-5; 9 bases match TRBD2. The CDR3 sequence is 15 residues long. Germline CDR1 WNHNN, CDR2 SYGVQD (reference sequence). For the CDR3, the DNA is TGCGGCGGGGGGGCGCGGGGGCGTGAACGAGAGACCCAGTATTTC. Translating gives CGGGARGRERETQYF.

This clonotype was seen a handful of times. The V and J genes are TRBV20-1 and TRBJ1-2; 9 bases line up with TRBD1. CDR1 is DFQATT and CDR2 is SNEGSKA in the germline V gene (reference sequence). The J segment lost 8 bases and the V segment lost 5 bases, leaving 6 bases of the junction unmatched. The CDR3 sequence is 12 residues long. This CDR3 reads CSAADRGGGYTF. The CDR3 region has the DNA TGCAGTGCTGCGGACAGGGGTGGCGGCTACACCTTC.

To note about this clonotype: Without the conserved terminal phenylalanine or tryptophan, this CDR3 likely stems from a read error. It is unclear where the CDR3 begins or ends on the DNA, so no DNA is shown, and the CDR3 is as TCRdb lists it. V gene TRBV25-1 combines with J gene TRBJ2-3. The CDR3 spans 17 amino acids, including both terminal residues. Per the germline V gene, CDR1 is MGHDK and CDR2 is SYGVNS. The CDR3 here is CAWPNFLIFCRDKVSPC.

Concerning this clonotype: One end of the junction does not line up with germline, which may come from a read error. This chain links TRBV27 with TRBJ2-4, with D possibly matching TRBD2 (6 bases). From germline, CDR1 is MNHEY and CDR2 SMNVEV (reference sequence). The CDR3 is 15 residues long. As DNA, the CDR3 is TGTGCCAGCAGGACGGGACTGCGAGCCAAAAACATTCAGTATTTC. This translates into CASRTGLRAKNIQYF.

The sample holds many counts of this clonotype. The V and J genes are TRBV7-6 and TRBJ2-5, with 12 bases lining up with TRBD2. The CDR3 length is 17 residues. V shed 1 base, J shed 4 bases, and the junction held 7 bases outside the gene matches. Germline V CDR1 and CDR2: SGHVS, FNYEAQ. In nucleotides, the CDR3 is TGTGCCAGCAGCTTAGTAGGGACTAGCGGGTCGTCAGAGACCCAGTACTTC. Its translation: CASSLVGTSGSSETQYF.

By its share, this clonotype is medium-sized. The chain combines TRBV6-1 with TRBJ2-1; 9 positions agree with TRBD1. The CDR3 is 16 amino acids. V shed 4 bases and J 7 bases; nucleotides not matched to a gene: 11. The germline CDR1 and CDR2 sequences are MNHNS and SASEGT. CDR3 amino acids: CASSVPGDRDENEQFF. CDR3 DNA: TGTGCCAGCAGTGTCCCGGGGGACAGGGATGAAAATGAGCAGTTCTTC.

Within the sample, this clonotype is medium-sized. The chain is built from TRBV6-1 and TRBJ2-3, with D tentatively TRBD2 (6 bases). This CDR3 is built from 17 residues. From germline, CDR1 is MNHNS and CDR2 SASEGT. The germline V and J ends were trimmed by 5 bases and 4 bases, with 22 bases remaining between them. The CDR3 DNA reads TGTGCCAGCAGTCCTTCCGTGGGGGGAGCGATGTCAGATACGCAGTATTTT. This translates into CASSPSVGGAMSDTQYF.

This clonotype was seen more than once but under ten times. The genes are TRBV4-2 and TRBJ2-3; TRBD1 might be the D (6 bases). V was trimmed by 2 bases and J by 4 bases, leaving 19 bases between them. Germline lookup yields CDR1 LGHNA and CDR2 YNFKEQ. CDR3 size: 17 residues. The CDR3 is CASSQHRLTGGADTQYF. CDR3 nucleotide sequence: TGTGCCAGCAGCCAACACCGACTGACAGGTGGGGCAGATACGCAGTATTTT.